The clone carrying this TCR beta chain was seen a single time. Its antigen is undetermined. The CDR3 totals 14 residues. V shed 0 bases and J shed 0 bases, with 5 bases lying between them. CDR1 is LGHNA, CDR2 YSLEER, per germline. This sample was included in a study of T cell responses to AZD1222 COVID-19 vaccine. Study outcomes and limitations: Baseline antibody screening turned up just six or seven seropositive AZD1222 recipients.

Data came from immunoSEQ multiplex PCR; TCRdb stores just in-frame clones and leaves some out. Among some 130,000 clones listed, 91% were seen once. The clonotype originates from an adult in good health. The sequenced sample was peripheral blood, obtained on day 0 of AZD1222 vaccination. The V and J genes are TRBV4-3 and TRBJ1-1; D gene unclear. The CDR3 DNA reads as TGCGCCAGCAGCCAAGACGCACTGAACACTGAAGCTTTCTTT. This gives the protein CASSQDALNTEAFF.